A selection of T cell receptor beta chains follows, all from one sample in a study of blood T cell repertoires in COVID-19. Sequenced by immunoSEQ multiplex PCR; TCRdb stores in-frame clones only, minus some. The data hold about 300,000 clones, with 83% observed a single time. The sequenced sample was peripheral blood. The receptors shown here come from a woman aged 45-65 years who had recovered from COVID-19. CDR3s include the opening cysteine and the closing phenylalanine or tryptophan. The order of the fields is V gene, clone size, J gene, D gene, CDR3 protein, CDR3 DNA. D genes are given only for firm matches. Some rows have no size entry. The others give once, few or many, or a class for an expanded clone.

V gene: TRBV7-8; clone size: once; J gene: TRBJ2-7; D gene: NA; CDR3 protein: CASSSTGTLTEQYF; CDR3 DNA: TGTGCCAGCAGCTCCACGGGGACATTGACCGAGCAGTACTTC
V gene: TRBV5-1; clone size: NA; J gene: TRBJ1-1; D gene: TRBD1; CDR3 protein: CASSAGTGGDEAFF; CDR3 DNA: TGCGCCAGCAGCGCCGGGACAGGGGGTGATGAAGCTTTCTTT
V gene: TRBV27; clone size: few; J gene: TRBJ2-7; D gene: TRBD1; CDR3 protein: CASSRDSQDEQYF; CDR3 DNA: TGTGCCAGCAGCCGGGACAGCCAGGACGAGCAGTACTTC
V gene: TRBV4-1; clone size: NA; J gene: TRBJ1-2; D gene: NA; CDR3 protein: CASSQETANYGYTF; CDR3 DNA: TGCGCCAGCAGCCAAGAGACTGCAAACTATGGCTACACCTTC
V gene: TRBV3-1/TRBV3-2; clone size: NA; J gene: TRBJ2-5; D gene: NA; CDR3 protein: CASSQDLEAGVSQYF; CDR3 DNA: TGTGCCAGCAGCCAAGATCTCGAGGCAGGGGTGTCCCAGTACTTC
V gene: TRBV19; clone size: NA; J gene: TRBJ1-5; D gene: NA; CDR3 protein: CASSSSGHLSNQPQHF; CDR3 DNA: TGTGCCAGTAGTTCATCGGGACATTTAAGCAATCAGCCCCAGCATTTT
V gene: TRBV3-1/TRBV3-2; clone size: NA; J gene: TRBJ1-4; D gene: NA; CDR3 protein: CASSQDRGRLFF; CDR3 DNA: TGTGCCAGCAGCCAAGATAGGGGGAGACTGTTTTTT
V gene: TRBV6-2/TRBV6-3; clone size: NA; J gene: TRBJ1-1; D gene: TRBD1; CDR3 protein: CASSYPGTGYTEAFF; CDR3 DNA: TGTGCCAGCAGTTACCCTGGGACAGGGTACACTGAAGCTTTCTTT
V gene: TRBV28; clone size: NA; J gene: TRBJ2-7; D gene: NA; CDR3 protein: CASSETGTLYEQYF; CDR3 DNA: TGTGCCAGCAGTGAAACCGGGACACTCTACGAGCAGTACTTC
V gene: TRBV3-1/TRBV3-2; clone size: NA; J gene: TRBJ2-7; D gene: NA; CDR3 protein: CASSTNWAFYEQYF; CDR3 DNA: TGTGCCAGCAGTACAAATTGGGCTTTCTACGAGCAGTACTTC
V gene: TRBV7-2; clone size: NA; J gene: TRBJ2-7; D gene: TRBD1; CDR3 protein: CASSPGTEWEQYF; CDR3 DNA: TGTGCCAGCAGCCCAGGGACAGAATGGGAGCAGTACTTC
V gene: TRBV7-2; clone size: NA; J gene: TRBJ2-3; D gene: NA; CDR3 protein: CASSLVGVDTDTQYF; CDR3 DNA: TGTGCCAGCAGCTTAGTGGGCGTGGACACAGATACGCAGTATTTT
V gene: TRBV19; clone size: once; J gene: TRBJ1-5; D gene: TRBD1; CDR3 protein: CASRGGQGGLSNQPQHF; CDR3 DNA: TGTGCCAGTAGGGGCGGACAGGGCGGGTTAAGCAATCAGCCCCAGCATTTT
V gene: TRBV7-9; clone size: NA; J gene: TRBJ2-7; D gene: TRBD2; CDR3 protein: CASSFRTRTSYEQYF; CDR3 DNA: TGTGCCAGCAGCTTTCGGACTAGGACCTCCTACGAGCAGTACTTC
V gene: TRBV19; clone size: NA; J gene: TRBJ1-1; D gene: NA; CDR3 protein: CASSPAGGARHTEAFF; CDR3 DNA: TGTGCCAGTAGTCCAGCCGGGGGGGCGCGTCACACTGAAGCTTTCTTT
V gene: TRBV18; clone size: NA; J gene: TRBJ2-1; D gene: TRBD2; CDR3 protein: CASSPRGLAGATYNEQFF; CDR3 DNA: TGTGCCAGCTCACCAAGGGGACTAGCGGGAGCGACCTACAATGAGCAGTTCTTC
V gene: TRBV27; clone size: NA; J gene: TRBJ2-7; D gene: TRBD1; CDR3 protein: CATRTGPYEQYF; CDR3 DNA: TGTGCCACCCGGACAGGCCCCTACGAGCAGTACTTC
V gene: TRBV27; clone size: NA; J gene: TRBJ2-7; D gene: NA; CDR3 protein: CASSLSMFGAYEQYF; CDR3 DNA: TGTGCCAGCAGTTTATCGATGTTCGGGGCCTACGAGCAGTACTTC
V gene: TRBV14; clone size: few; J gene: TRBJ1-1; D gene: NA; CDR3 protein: CASSQEGGRWLAFF; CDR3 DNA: TGTGCCAGCAGCCAAGAAGGGGGTCGGTGGCTGGCTTTCTTT
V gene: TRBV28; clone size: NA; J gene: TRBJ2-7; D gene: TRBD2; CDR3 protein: CASSSGTSGSYEQYF; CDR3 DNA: TGTGCCAGCAGTTCCGGGACTAGCGGGAGCTACGAGCAGTACTTC
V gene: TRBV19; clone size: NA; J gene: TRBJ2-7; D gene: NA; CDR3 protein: CASSMGDKAYEQYF; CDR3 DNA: TGTGCCAGTAGTATGGGGGACAAGGCCTACGAGCAGTACTTC
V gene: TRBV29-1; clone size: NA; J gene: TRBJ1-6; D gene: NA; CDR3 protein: CSVKQGSPYNSPLHF; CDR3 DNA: TGCAGCGTTAAGCAGGGTAGCCCCTATAATTCACCCCTCCACTTT
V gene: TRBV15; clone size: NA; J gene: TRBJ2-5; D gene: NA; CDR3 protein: CATRATPQETQYF; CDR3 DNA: TGTGCCACCAGGGCAACCCCTCAAGAGACCCAGTACTTC
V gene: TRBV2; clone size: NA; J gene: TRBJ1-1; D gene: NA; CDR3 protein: CASRKGGNTEAFF; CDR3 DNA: TGTGCCAGCAGAAAAGGAGGGAACACTGAAGCTTTCTTT
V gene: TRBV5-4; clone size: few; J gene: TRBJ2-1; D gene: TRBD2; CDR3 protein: CASSLGAGGIYNEQFF; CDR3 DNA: TGTGCCAGCAGCTTGGGAGCGGGAGGGATTTACAATGAGCAGTTCTTC
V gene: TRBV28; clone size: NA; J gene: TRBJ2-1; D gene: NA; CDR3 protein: CASTMGTYNEQFF; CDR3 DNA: TGTGCCAGCACTATGGGGACATACAATGAGCAGTTCTTC
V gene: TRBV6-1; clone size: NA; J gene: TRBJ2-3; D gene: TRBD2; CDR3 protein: CASSEVLAGATDTQYF; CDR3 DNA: TGTGCCAGCAGTGAAGTCCTAGCGGGGGCCACAGATACGCAGTATTTT
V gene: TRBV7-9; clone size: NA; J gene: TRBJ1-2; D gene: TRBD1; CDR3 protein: CASSAGGQGASYLYGYTF; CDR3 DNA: TGTGCCAGCAGCGCCGGGGGACAGGGGGCTTCGTATCTCTATGGCTACACCTTC
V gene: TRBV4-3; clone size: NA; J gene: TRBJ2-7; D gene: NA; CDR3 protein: CASSQDWSQGFSYEQYF; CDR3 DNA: TGCGCCAGCAGCCAAGATTGGTCACAGGGTTTCTCCTACGAGCAGTACTTC
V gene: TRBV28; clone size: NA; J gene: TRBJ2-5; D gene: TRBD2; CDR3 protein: CASSLTGTSGQETQYF; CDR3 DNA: TGTGCCAGCAGTTTAACCGGGACTAGCGGCCAAGAGACCCAGTACTTC
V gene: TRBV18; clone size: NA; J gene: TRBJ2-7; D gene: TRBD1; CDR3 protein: CASSRTGTGSYEQYF; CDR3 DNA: TGTGCCAGCTCGCGAACCGGGACAGGCTCCTACGAGCAGTACTTC
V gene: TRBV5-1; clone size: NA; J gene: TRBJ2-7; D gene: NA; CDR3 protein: CASSLGGYEQYF; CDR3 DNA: TGCGCCAGCAGCTTGGGCGGATACGAGCAGTACTTC
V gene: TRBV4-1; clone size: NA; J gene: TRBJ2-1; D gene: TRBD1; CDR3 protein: CASSIPGQANEQFF; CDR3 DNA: TGCGCCAGCAGCATCCCCGGACAGGCGAATGAGCAGTTCTTC
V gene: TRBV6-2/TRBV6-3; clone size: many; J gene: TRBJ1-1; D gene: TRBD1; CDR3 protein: CASSYDRGNTEAFF; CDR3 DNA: TGTGCCAGCAGTTATGACAGGGGTAACACTGAAGCTTTCTTT
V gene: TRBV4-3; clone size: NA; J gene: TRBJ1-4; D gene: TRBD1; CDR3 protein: CASSQGVGTGAEKLFF; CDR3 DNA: TGCGCCAGCAGCCAAGGTGTTGGGACAGGGGCTGAAAAACTGTTTTTT
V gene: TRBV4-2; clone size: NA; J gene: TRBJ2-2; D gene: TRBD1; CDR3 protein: CASSQEVWDRGTGELFF; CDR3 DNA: TGTGCCAGCAGCCAAGAAGTGTGGGACAGGGGGACCGGGGAGCTGTTTTTT
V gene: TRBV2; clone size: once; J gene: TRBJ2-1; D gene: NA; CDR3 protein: CASTQGADNEQFF; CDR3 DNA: TGTGCCAGCACCCAGGGCGCCGACAATGAGCAGTTCTTC
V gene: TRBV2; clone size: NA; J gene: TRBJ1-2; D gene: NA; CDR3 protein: CASTETQIGYTF; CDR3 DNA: TGTGCCAGCACCGAAACGCAGATTGGCTACACCTTC
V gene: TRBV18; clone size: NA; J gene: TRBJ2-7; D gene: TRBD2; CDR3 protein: CASSPSSGTSAEQYF; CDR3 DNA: TGTGCCAGCTCACCATCTAGCGGGACCTCGGCCGAGCAGTACTTC
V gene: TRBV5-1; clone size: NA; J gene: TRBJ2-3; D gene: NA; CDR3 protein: CASSLVQGNTDTQYF; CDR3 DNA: TGCGCCAGCAGCTTGGTTCAGGGGAACACAGATACGCAGTATTTT
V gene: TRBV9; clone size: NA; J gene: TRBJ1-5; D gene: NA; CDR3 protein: CASSSTGLGQPQHF; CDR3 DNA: TGTGCCAGCAGCTCAACAGGGCTTGGTCAGCCCCAGCATTTT
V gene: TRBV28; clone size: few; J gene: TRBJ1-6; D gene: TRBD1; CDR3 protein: CASSSPDKGANSPLHF; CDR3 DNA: TGTGCCAGCAGTTCCCCCGACAAGGGGGCTAATTCACCCCTCCACTTT
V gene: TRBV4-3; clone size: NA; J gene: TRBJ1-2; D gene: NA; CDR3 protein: CASSQEGGSLYGYTF; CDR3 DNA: TGCGCCAGCAGCCAAGAGGGAGGCAGTCTTTATGGCTACACCTTC
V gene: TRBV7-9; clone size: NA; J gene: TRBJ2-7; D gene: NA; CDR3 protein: CASSLFGGTTSYEQYF; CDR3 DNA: TGTGCCAGCAGCTTATTCGGGGGGACAACCTCCTACGAGCAGTACTTC
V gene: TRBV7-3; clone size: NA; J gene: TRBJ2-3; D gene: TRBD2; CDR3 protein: CASSSGTSGSSTDTQYF; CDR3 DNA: TGTGCCAGCAGCTCCGGGACTAGCGGGAGTAGCACAGATACGCAGTATTTT
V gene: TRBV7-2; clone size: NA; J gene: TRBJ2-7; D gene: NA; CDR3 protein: CASSLDTFSYEQYF; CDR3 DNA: TGTGCCAGCAGCTTAGACACATTCTCCTACGAGCAGTACTTC
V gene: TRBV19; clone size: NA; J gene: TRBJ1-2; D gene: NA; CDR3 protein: CASSPGYQGGYGYTF; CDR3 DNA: TGTGCCAGTAGCCCGGGATATCAGGGAGGCTATGGCTACACCTTC
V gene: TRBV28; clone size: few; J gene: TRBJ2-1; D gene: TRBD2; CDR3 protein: CASSASGGRYNEQFF; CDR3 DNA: TGTGCCAGCAGCGCTAGCGGGGGGCGGTACAATGAGCAGTTCTTC
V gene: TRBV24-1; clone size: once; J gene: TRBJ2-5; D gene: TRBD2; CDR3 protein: CATSEGTSGRAASFAAQYF; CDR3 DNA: TGTGCCACCAGTGAAGGGACTAGCGGGAGGGCCGCCTCCTTCGCGGCCCAGTACTTC
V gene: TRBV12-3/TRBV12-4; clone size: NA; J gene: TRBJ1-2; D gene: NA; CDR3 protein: CASSRTANYGYTF; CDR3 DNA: TGTGCCAGCAGCCGGACAGCCAACTATGGCTACACCTTC
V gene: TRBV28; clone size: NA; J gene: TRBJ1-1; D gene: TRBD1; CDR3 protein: CASSPNRGRGTEAFF; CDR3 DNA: TGTGCCAGCAGTCCAAACAGGGGGCGAGGGACTGAAGCTTTCTTT
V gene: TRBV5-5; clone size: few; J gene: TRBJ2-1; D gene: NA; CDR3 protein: CASSLGTSRTNEQFF; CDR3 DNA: TGTGCCAGCAGCTTGGGCACTAGCAGAACCAATGAGCAGTTCTTC
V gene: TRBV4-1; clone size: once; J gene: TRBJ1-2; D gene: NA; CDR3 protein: CASSQSTGDGYSYTF; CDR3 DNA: TGCGCCAGCAGCCAAAGTACGGGAGATGGCTATAGCTACACCTTC
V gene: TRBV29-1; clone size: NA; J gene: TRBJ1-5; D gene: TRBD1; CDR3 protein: CSVGGTGTGNQPQHF; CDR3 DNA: TGCAGCGTTGGCGGAACCGGGACAGGGAATCAGCCCCAGCATTTT
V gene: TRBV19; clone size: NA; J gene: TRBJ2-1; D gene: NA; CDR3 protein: CASSTLGGYNEQFF; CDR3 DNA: TGTGCCAGTAGTACCCTCGGGGGTTACAATGAGCAGTTCTTC
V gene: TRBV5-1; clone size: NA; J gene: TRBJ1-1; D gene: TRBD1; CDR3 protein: CASSGTGTANTEAFF; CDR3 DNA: TGCGCCAGCAGCGGTACCGGGACAGCTAACACTGAAGCTTTCTTT
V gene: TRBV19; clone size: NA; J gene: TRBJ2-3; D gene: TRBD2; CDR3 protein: CASRPGGGFLDTQYF; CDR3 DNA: TGTGCCAGTAGGCCTGGGGGAGGGTTCTTAGATACGCAGTATTTT